This TCR beta chain stems from a study of synovial regulatory T cells in juvenile arthritis. A note on this clone: Its cognate antigen is unknown.

The study, taken as a whole, reports: Compared with other blood Treg cells, inflammation-associated Treg cells had reduced TCR diversity.

Data came from immunoSEQ multiplex PCR; TCRdb stores just in-frame clones and leaves some out. This sample's clone table lists 6,800 or so clones. Donors were more than 9 juvenile idiopathic arthritis patients with active disease. This receptor was identified in a donor younger than 35 with juvenile idiopathic arthritis. Material: Treg cells from blood. Stated subset: remaining (HLA-DR-negative) circulating blood Treg cells.

The CDR3: CASSSTGQRGKLFF. The gene calls are TRBV7-9 and TRBJ1-4. Looked up from germline, CDR1 is SEHNR and CDR2 is FQNEAQ (reference sequence). CDR3 length: 14 amino acids. The entry carries no DNA sequence.